This record looks at one T cell receptor (beta chain) sequence and its context. What it binds is unknown. The data are from a study of memory CD4+ T cells and cytomegalovirus serostatus. General study results and limits: Each of approximately 63 CMV-associated TCRbeta sequences occurred in one to five individuals. Suggested: most of the CMV-linked TCR signature lies in CD4+ memory cells.

The CDR3 has 16 amino acids. V lost 4 bases, J lost 4 bases, and 18 bases lay in between. Germline-derived CDR1 and CDR2 are SGHNT and YYREEE (reference sequence). Single viable CD3+CD4+CD8-CD45RO+ cells were sorted as the memory CD4+ T cells. Libraries were prepared by immunoSEQ multiplex PCR; TCRdb keeps only in-frame clonotypes and omits some of them. This sample yields over 35,000 clones, of which around 78% are seen a single time; approximately 0.97% belongs to the top ten. This TCR was recovered from an adult in good health and CMV-seronegative. The chain is built from TRBV5-4 and TRBJ2-1, with TRBD2 as a possible D gene (6 bases). The sample was memory CD4+ T cells from blood. Here the CDR3 reads CASSPRNSGSYNEQFF. DNA for the CDR3: TGTGCCAGCAGCCCCCGAAATAGCGGTTCGTACAATGAGCAGTTCTTC.